This paragraph covers one T cell receptor (beta chain) sequence. The antigen is unknown. The sample comes from a study of cytomegalovirus exposure and HLA in healthy donors. Study observations and caveats: Within the data, a cluster of highly shared sequence variants was likely a sequencing artifact.

The CDR3 spans 16 residues. The V end was cut by 3 bases, the J end by 3 bases, with 17 bases between. Germline CDR1 SGHDT, CDR2 YYEEEE. PCR primers comprised 60 Vbeta and 13 Jbeta primers. The repertoire was sequenced with immunoSEQ multiplex PCR; TCRdb's copy has only in-frame clones and lacks some. The sample includes about 170,000 clones, about four fifths of them seen just once. The sample was PBMCs. The receptor comes from a boy aged 2 to 10 in good health and CMV-seronegative. The chain couples TRBV5-6 to TRBJ2-3; no clear D. CDR3 nucleotide sequence: TGTGCCAGCAGCTCCAACCGAGGCGCGATAACAGATACGCAGTATTTT. As protein: CASSSNRGAITDTQYF.